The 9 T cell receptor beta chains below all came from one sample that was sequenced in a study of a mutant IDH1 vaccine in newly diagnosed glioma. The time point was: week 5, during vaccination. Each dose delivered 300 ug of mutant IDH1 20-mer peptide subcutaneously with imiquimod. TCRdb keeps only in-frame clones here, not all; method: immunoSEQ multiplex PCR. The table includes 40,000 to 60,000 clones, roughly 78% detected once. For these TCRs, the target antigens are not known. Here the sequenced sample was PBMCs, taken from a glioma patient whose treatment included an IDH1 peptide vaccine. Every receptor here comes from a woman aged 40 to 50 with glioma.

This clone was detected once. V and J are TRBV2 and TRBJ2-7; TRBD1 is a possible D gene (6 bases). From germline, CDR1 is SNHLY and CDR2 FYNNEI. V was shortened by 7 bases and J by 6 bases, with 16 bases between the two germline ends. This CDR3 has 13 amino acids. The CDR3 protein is CASNPVSRGEQYF. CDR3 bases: TGTGCCAGCAACCCCGTGAGCAGGGGCGAGCAGTACTTC.

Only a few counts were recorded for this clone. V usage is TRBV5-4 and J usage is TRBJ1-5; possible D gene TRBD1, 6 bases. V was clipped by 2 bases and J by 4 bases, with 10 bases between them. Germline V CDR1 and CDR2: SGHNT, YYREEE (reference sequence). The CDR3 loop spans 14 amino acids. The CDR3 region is CASSFTGSNQPQHF. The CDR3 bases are TGTGCCAGCAGCTTTACAGGGTCAAATCAGCCCCAGCATTTT. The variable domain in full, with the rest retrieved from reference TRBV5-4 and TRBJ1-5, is ETGVTQSPTHLIKTRGQQVTLRCSSQSGHNTVSWYQQALGQGPQFIFQYYREEENGRGNFPPRFSGLQFPNYSSELNVNALELDDSALYLCASSFTGSNQPQHFGDGTRLSIL.

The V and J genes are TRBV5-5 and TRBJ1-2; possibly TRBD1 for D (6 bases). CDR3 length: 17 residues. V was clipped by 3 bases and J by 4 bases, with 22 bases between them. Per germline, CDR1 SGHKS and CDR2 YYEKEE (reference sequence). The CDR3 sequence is CASSSSTAGGALYGYTF. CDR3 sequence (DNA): TGTGCCAGCAGCTCCTCTACCGCGGGGGGCGCGCTCTATGGCTACACCTTC. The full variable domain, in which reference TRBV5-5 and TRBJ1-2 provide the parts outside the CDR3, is DAGVTQSPTHLIKTRGQQVTLRCSPISGHKSVSWYQQVLGQGPQFIFQYYEKEERGRGNFPDRFSARQFPNYSSELNVNALLLGDSALYLCASSSSTAGGALYGYTFGSGTRLTVV.

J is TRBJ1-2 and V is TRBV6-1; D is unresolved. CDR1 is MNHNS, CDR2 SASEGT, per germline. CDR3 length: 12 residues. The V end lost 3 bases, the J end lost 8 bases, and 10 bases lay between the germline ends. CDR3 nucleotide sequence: TGTGCCAGCAGTGAGGGCAAGGCCGGCTACACCTTC. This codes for CASSEGKAGYTF.

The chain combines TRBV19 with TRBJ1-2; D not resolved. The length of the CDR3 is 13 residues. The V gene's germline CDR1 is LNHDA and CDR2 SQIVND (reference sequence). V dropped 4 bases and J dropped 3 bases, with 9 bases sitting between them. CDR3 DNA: TGTGCCAGTAGTACACTCGGCGACTATGGCTACACCTTC. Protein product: CASSTLGDYGYTF.

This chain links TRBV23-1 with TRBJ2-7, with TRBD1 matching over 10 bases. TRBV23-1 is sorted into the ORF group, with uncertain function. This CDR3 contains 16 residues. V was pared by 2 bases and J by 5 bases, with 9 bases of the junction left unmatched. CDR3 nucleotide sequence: TGCGCCAGCAGTCAACACGGGACAGGGGAGGAGAACGAGCAGTACTTC. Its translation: CASSQHGTGEENEQYF.

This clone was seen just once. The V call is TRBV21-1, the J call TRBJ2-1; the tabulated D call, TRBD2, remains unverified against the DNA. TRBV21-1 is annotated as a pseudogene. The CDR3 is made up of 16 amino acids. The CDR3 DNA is TGTGCCAGCAGCAAAGGGGGAGGGAGATTACGAAATGAGCAGTTCTTC. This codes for CASSKGGGRLRNEQFF.

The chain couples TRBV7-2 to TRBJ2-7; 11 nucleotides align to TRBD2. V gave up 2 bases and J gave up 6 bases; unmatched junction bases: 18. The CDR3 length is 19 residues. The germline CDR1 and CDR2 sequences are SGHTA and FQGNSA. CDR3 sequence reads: CASSLRLGGSGGELREQYF. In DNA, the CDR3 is TGTGCCAGCAGCTTAAGATTAGGAGGTAGCGGGGGGGAGTTGCGCGAGCAGTACTTC. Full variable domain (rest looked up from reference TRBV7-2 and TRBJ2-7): GAGVSQSPSNKVTEKGKDVELRCDPISGHTALYWYRQSLGQGLEFLIYFQGNSAPDKSGLPSDRFSAERTGGSVSTLTIQRTQQEDSAVYLCASSLRLGGSGGELREQYFGPGTRLTVT.

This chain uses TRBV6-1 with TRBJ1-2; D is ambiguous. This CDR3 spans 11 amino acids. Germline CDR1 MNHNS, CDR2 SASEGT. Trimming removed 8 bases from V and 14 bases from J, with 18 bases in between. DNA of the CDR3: TGTGCCAGCGGAATGGTCCTCTCTTCTACCTTC. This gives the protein CASGMVLSSTF.